This TCR beta chain was captured in a study of shared clonotypes between healthy human individuals. Study-wide results and limits: Naive subsets generally exceeded memory subsets in estimated richness.

The naive CD8 fraction comprised CD45RO-negative cells positively selected for CCR7 and excluded terminally differentiated effector memory CD45RA+ cells. All donors were healthy HIV-negative adults lacking recent acute infections or vaccinations. The donor cohort consisted entirely of Caucasian adults residing in Nashville, Tennessee. On this clone itself: Antigen specificity is unknown.

Libraries were prepared by immunoSEQ multiplex PCR; TCRdb keeps only in-frame clonotypes and omits some of them. The sample carries some 2,100,000 clones, roughly 91% recorded once. The material sequenced was naive CD8+ T cells from PBMCs. The receptor's source is a man between 18 and 29 years old in good health. Some clones in this sample may be carry-over from other donors' samples.

Here the CDR3 reads CASSEGGSIGANVLTF. DNA of the CDR3: TGTGCCAGCAGTGAGGGGGGCTCCATCGGGGCCAACGTCCTGACTTTC. V and J are TRBV2 and TRBJ2-6; D may match TRBD1 or TRBD2 (6 bases each). CDR1 and CDR2 (germline): SNHLY, FYNNEI. Trimming stripped 3 bases from V and 4 bases from J, with 13 bases between. This CDR3 is built from 16 residues.